What follows are 10 T cell receptor beta chains derived from one specimen sequenced in a study of blood T cell repertoires in COVID-19. TCRdb's copy holds only in-frame clones and misses some; the assay was immunoSEQ multiplex PCR. The data hold 200,000 to 250,000 clones, with about 80% observed a single time. Sequences were obtained from peripheral blood. These receptors were collected from a woman over 75 with COVID-19, enrolled during active disease.

The genes are TRBV7-2 and TRBJ1-5, with D unclear. There are 13 residues in the CDR3. With 5 bases removed from V and 6 bases from J, the gap between germline ends came to 11 bases. The germline V gene encodes CDR1 SGHTA and CDR2 FQGNSA. CDR3 sequence: CASSQVVVQPQHF. CDR3 nucleotides: TGTGCCAGCAGCCAGGTTGTTGTTCAGCCCCAGCATTTT.

This CDR3 is CATSDSGMTDGYTF. The CDR3 nucleotides read TGTGCCACCAGTGACTCCGGGATGACTGATGGCTACACCTTC. The V gene is TRBV24-1, the J gene TRBJ1-2; no clear D gene. Germline CDR1 KGHDR, CDR2 SFDVKD. This CDR3 has 14 amino acids. Trimming pared 4 bases from V and 6 bases from J, leaving 14 bases between.

This clone was seen a few times. CDR3 region: CASSFTGGDTIYF. DNA of the CDR3: TGTGCCAGCAGCTTTACCGGAGGGGACACCATATATTTT. The genes are TRBV5-6 and TRBJ1-3; the D gene is possibly TRBD1 (5 bases). This CDR3 contains 13 residues. V was pared by 2 bases and J by 8 bases, with 11 bases between. The germline gives CDR1 SGHDT, CDR2 YYEEEE.

The chain links TRBV2 to TRBJ2-7, with D maybe TRBD2 (6 bases). Germline loops: CDR1 SNHLY, CDR2 FYNNEI. This CDR3 comprises 14 residues. The V and J ends lost 8 bases and 6 bases respectively, with 20 bases between them. CDR3 DNA sequence: TGTGCCAGCGGGGGGACGGGACTCCCCTCCGAGCAGTACTTC. It codes for CASGGTGLPSEQYF.

The chain links TRBV6-4 to TRBJ2-3; D possibly corresponds to TRBD2 (7 bases). Germline V gene data show CDR1 as MRHNA and CDR2 as SNTAGT. This CDR3 has 15 residues. Deletions cut 6 bases from V and 2 bases from J, with 15 bases between. The CDR3, as DNA: TGTGCCAGCAGGGAAAGGGGGAGGGCCACAGATACGCAGTATTTT. This translates into CASRERGRATDTQYF.

This chain connects TRBV28 to TRBJ1-3, with a possible D match to TRBD1 (5 bases). V gave up 8 bases and J gave up 2 bases, with 13 bases separating them. The germline V gene encodes CDR1 MDHEN and CDR2 SYDVKM. This CDR3 spans 14 amino acids. The CDR3 loop is CASGSGGAGNTIYF. The CDR3 bases are TGTGCCAGCGGTTCGGGAGGGGCTGGAAACACCATATATTTT.

The chain couples TRBV5-1 to TRBJ1-5; 7 bases map to TRBD1. Germline values: CDR1 SGHRS, CDR2 YFSETQ. Unmatched junction bases numbered 2, after V lost 0 bases and J lost 5 bases. CDR3 length: 14 amino acids. The CDR3, as DNA: TGCGCCAGCAGCTTGGACCAGGGGGATCAGCCCCAGCATTTT. Its translation is CASSLDQGDQPQHF.

This rearrangement joins TRBV3-1 (or the pseudogene TRBV3-2) to TRBJ2-3, with D tentatively TRBD2 (6 bases). Per the germline V gene, CDR1 is LGHDT and CDR2 is YNNKEL (reference sequence). The CDR3 covers 12 residues. The V end was cut by 1 base, the J end by 8 bases, with 7 bases between. CDR3 region: CASSQAGVTQYF. CDR3 DNA sequence: TGTGCCAGCAGCCAAGCGGGGGTTACGCAGTATTTT.

The chain employs TRBV7-8 and TRBJ1-2, with 7 positions matching TRBD1. The CDR3 is made up of 13 amino acids. The V gene end was trimmed by 5 bases and the J gene end by 6 bases; junction bases not matched to a gene: 6. Germline-derived CDR1 and CDR2 are SGHVS and FQNEAQ. The CDR3 DNA reads as TGTGCCAGCAGCCTGGGACAGAGAAATGGCTACACCTTC. Protein sequence: CASSLGQRNGYTF.

This chain connects TRBV10-2 to TRBJ1-2; 11 positions match TRBD1. CDR1 and CDR2 from the germline V gene are WSHSY and SAAADI. J was trimmed by 3 bases and V by 4 bases; bases with no gene match: 19. The CDR3 is 20 amino acids. CDR3 DNA: TGCGCCAGCAGTGGGGGACAGGGGGACCCCCTTGGCTTCCAGTACTATGGCTACACCTTC. Translation gives CASSGGQGDPLGFQYYGYTF.